This T cell receptor (beta chain) was identified in a study of vaccination effects on CD4 cells after COVID-19. About the research overall: The ViraFEST assay expanded antigen-specific CD4+ T cells with viral peptide pools before sequencing. The researchers cultured 1.5 million to 2.5 million PBMC per well with 9.5 to 10 IU/ml IL-2 and 8 to 10 ug/ml peptides.

Generated by immunoSEQ multiplex PCR, the TCRdb table keeps only in-frame clones and is missing some. Of roughly 60,000 clones detected, approximately 72% appear once; the ten largest clones hold approximately 24%. Isolating CD4+ T cells followed roughly ten days of culture. This person caught SARS-CoV-2 sometime from March to December 2020, and PCR testing confirmed the infection. Days 3 and 7 were when half the medium was replaced with IL-2 medium. This clone was counted only a few times. Its specificity is not known. Germline V gene sequence: CDR1 SGHRS, CDR2 YFSETQ. This CDR3 comprises 15 residues. V shed 0 bases and J shed 7 bases, with 14 bases lying between them.

This receptor was obtained from a human donor who had a prior SARS-CoV-2 infection. The sequences come from CD4+ T cells from PBMCs cultured without peptide, collected before COVID-19 vaccination. The chain combines TRBV5-1 with TRBJ1-5, with D unclear. The CDR3 coding sequence is TGCGCCAGCAGCTTGGGTCCCAGTATGAGCCAGCCCCAGCATTTT. Its translation is CASSLGPSMSQPQHF.